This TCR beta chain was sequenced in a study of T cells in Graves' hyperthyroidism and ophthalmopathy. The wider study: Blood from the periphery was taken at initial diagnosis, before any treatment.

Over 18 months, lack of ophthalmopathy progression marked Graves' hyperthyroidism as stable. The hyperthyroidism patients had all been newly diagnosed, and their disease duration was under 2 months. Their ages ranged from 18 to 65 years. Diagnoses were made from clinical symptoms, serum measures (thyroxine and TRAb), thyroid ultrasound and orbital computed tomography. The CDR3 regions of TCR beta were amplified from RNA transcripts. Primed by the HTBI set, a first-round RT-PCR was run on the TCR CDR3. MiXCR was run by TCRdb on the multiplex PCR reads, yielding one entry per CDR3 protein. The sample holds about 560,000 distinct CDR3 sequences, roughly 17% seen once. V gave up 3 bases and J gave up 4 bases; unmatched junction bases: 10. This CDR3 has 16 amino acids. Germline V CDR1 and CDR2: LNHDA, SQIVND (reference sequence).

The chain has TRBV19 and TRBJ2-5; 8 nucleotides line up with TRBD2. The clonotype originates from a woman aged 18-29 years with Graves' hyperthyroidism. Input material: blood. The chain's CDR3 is CASSIPGRGVGETQYF. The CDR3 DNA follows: TGTGCCAGTAGTATCCCCGGGCGGGGGGTAGGAGAGACCCAGTACTTC. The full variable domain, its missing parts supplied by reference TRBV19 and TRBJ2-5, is DGGITQSPKYLFRKEGQNVTLSCEQNLNHDAMYWYRQDPGQGLRLIYYSQIVNDFQKGDIAEGYSVSREKKESFPLTVTSAQKNPTAFYLCASSIPGRGVGETQYFGPGTRLLVL.